This T cell receptor (beta chain) is from a study of blood T cell repertoires in COVID-19. Overall study context: The United States, Italy and Spain were the sources of the acute and convalescent COVID-19 samples.

Germline CDR1 reads SGHDN; CDR2 reads FVKESK. Deletions cut 0 bases from V and 1 base from J, with 16 bases between. The CDR3 runs to 18 residues. Authors' methods: From reference gene primer amplification, estimates of nucleated cell counts were derived. Some clones are missing from TCRdb's copy, which holds only in-frame ones; the method was immunoSEQ multiplex PCR. The DNA gave D and trimming, while V, J and clone size come from that table. This table has approximately 210,000 clones, roughly 86% appearing once. This clone has just one count. What was sequenced was peripheral blood. The clonotype originates from a woman in her forties or fifties with active or convalescent COVID-19. V gene TRBV14 combines with J gene TRBJ1-3; D is ambiguous. Written as DNA, the CDR3 is TGTGCCAGCAGCCAAGAATTTGCAGGAAGAGGGTCTGGAAACACCATATATTTT. This gives the protein CASSQEFAGRGSGNTIYF.